This TCR beta chain originates from a study of sequential checkpoint blockade in melanoma. Sample treatment: randomized to nivolumab then ipilimumab (arm A) or the reverse (arm B). None of the patients previously received DNA-damaging chemotherapy. PBMC sorting kept live CD3+CD8+ cells without CD19 or CD56. Sequencing was performed with immunoSEQ multiplex PCR; in TCRdb, only in-frame clones are kept and a portion is missing. In the table there are over 15,000 clones, roughly 74% of which are singletons. V lost 3 bases to trimming and J lost 0 bases, with 9 bases between them. The CDR3 contains 14 residues. CDR1 is SGHNT and CDR2 is YYREEE in the germline V gene (reference sequence).

This sample comprised CD8+ T cells sorted from blood (inferred from file names), obtained from a patient given nivolumab and ipilimumab in sequence. The TCR sequence derives from a human donor with melanoma. V usage is TRBV5-4 and J usage is TRBJ1-2; D not resolved. CDR3 amino acids: CASSSDTSNYGYTF. The CDR3 region has the DNA TGTGCCAGCAGCTCAGACACCTCTAACTATGGCTACACCTTC. Based on the CDR3 plus reference TRBV5-4 and TRBJ1-2, the full variable domain is ETGVTQSPTHLIKTRGQQVTLRCSSQSGHNTVSWYQQALGQGPQFIFQYYREEENGRGNFPPRFSGLQFPNYSSELNVNALELDDSALYLCASSSDTSNYGYTFGSGTRLTVV.